Presented here are 5 T cell receptor beta chains from one specimen sequenced in a study of neurological immune-mediated disorders. MiXCR was run by TCRdb on the 5' RACE reads, yielding one entry per CDR3 protein. This table holds 55,000 to 70,000 distinct CDR3 sequences, roughly 3.6% found once. Sequencing was performed on PBMCs. These receptors came from a man aged 30 to 39 with multiple sclerosis.

The V gene is TRBV11-2, the J gene TRBJ2-1; 8 bases line up with TRBD2. The V gene end was trimmed by 1 base and the J gene end by 9 bases; junction bases not matched to a gene: 8. The germline CDR1 and CDR2 sequences are SGHAT and FQNNGV. The CDR3 spans 15 residues. DNA for the CDR3: TGTGCCAGCAGCTTAGGGGCGGGAGGCGGGAGTGAGCAGTTCTTC. The encoded protein is CASSLGAGGGSEQFF.

This clonotype was recorded many times. The genes are TRBV20-1 and TRBJ1-2; D not resolved. Trimming stripped 0 bases from V and 5 bases from J, with 7 bases between. The length of the CDR3 is 12 residues. Germline CDR1 is DFQATT and CDR2 is SNEGSKA (reference sequence). This chain's CDR3 is CSARDWGYGYTF. The CDR3 DNA follows: TGCAGTGCTAGAGATTGGGGATATGGCTACACCTTC.

The chain employs TRBV7-9 and TRBJ2-2; D ambiguous. Germline V gene lookup returns CDR1 SEHNR and CDR2 FQNEAQ (reference sequence). This CDR3 comprises 16 residues. Deletions cut 2 bases from V and 4 bases from J, with 14 bases between. The DNA of the CDR3 is TGTGCCAGCAGCTTATGGGGATCTCAGGCCACCGGGGAGCTGTTTTTT. This translates into CASSLWGSQATGELFF. The full variable domain, in which reference TRBV7-9 and TRBJ2-2 provide the parts outside the CDR3, is DTGVSQNPRHKITKRGQNVTFRCDPISEHNRLYWYRQTLGQGPEFLTYFQNEAQLEKSRLLSDRFSAERPKGSFSTLEIQRTEQGDSAMYLCASSLWGSQATGELFFGEGSRLTVL.

Many counts were recorded for this clonotype. J is TRBJ1-6 and V is TRBV27, with TRBD1 matching 8 bases. The CDR3 extends over 16 amino acids. The trim removed 5 bases at V and 7 bases at J, leaving 10 bases unmatched. Germline lookup yields CDR1 MNHEY and CDR2 SMNVEV (reference sequence). CDR3 in DNA: TGTGCCAGCAGTGACCCCCAGGGGGCCAAAAATTCACCCCTCCACTTT. Protein sequence: CASSDPQGAKNSPLHF.

This clonotype was picked up many times. The CDR3 region has the DNA TGTGCCAGCAGCACACAGGGGGCGAGCTATGGCTACACCTTC. It codes for CASSTQGASYGYTF. The chain combines TRBV7-9 with TRBJ1-2, with 9 bases matching TRBD1. Per germline, CDR1 SEHNR and CDR2 FQNEAQ (reference sequence). The CDR3 is made up of 14 amino acids. J lost 4 bases, V lost 5 bases, and 5 bases had no gene match.